A single count supports the clone carrying this TCR beta chain. The sample comes from a study of control samples from healthy donors and cancer patients. Clones were read by immunoSEQ multiplex PCR, and TCRdb kept only the in-frame ones, dropping some. The table includes around 180,000 clones, around 92% detected once. The CDR3 is 15 residues long. Germline V gene sequence: CDR1 SEHNR, CDR2 FQNEAQ (reference sequence). V was clipped by 5 bases and J by 0 bases; unmatched bases: 6. The chain has TRBV7-9 and TRBJ1-1, with 7 bases fitting TRBD1. This receptor was taken from a woman aged 40 to 55 in good health. The sequencing input was blood. The CDR3 is CASSPWTGMNTEAFF. CDR3 DNA sequence: TGTGCCAGCAGCCCATGGACAGGAATGAACACTGAAGCTTTCTTT.